The clone carrying this T cell receptor beta chain was counted a single time. The sample belongs to a study of blood T cell repertoires in COVID-19. Overall study: COVID-19 samples from acute and convalescent phases originated in the United States, Italy and Spain. T cells, B-cell-depleted T cells, or PBMCs provided the cDNA or gDNA that served as material.

Per the original data handling: The assay estimated nucleated cells by amplifying reference gene primers. Measured with immunoSEQ multiplex PCR; TCRdb has only the in-frame clones, and not every one. The V and J calls and clone size were taken over from that table, and D and trimming were inferred from the DNA. The repertoire consists of around 130,000 clones, with 82% occurring once and the leading ten covering about 4.2%. Sequences were obtained from peripheral blood. The clonotype originates from a woman aged 80 or over with acute or convalescent COVID-19.

This CDR3 is CASSLAGGTVYNEQFF. The CDR3, as DNA: TGTGCCAGCAGCTTAGCGGGGGGGACGGTATACAATGAGCAGTTCTTC. The gene calls are TRBV7-2 and TRBJ2-1; 7 bases line up with TRBD2. The germline V gene encodes CDR1 SGHTA and CDR2 FQGNSA. The length of the CDR3 is 16 residues. V lost 0 bases to trimming and J lost 4 bases; unmatched junction nucleotides: 6. The entire variable domain, with the rest obtained from reference TRBV7-2 and TRBJ2-1, is as follows: GAGVSQSPSNKVTEKGKDVELRCDPISGHTALYWYRQSLGQGLEFLIYFQGNSAPDKSGLPSDRFSAERTGGSVSTLTIQRTQQEDSAVYLCASSLAGGTVYNEQFFGPGTRLTVL.